This is a list of T cell receptor beta chains from one sample in a study of beta chain features in type 1 diabetes. Measured with immunoSEQ multiplex PCR; TCRdb has only the in-frame clones, and not every one. The repertoire holds around 500,000 clones, about an eighth seen once, with roughly 0.046% in the top ten. What was sequenced was naive CD4+ T cells from blood. Receptors originate from a woman between 18 and 29 years old in good health. The CDR3 runs from the conserved cysteine through the conserved F or W. The D gene is left open where the match is weak. Clone size is stated in some rows and not others, as once, few, many or a class when expanded.

CDR3: CASSSGQPNTEAFF
DNA: TGCGCCAGCAGCTCGGGACAGCCAAACACTGAAGCTTTCTTT
D: TRBD1
size: .
V: TRBV5-1
J: TRBJ1-1

CDR3: CATSERGGTEAFF
DNA: TGTGCCACCAGCGAGAGGGGGGGCACTGAAGCTTTCTTT
D: .
size: few
V: TRBV25-1
J: TRBJ1-1

CDR3: CAGGTATGLAEYNEQFF
DNA: TGTGCCGGAGGAACCGCTACGGGACTAGCGGAGTACAATGAGCAGTTCTTC
D: TRBD2
size: .
V: TRBV14
J: TRBJ2-1

CDR3: CASRAGGVLTGTQYF
DNA: TGTGCCAGCAGAGCTGGGGGCGTCCTTACGGGTACGCAGTATTTT
D: .
size: .
V: TRBV7-9
J: TRBJ2-3

CDR3: CASSSRGSNSETQYF
DNA: TGTGCCAGCAGCTCTAGGGGGAGTAATTCAGAGACCCAGTACTTC
D: .
size: few
V: TRBV7-9
J: TRBJ2-5

CDR3: CASSQEQMNTEAFF
DNA: TGTGCCAGCAGCCAAGAACAGATGAACACTGAAGCTTTCTTT
D: .
size: few
V: TRBV4-2
J: TRBJ1-1

CDR3: CASSLRLAYTGELFF
DNA: TGTGCCAGCAGCTTAAGGCTAGCATACACCGGGGAGCTGTTTTTT
D: .
size: .
V: TRBV13
J: TRBJ2-2

CDR3: CSVEATTDTQYF
DNA: TGCAGCGTTGAGGCTACCACAGATACGCAGTATTTT
D: .
size: .
V: TRBV29-1
J: TRBJ2-3

CDR3: CASKTPWRSTDTQYF
DNA: TGTGCCAGCAAAACTCCTTGGCGGAGCACAGATACGCAGTATTTT
D: .
size: .
V: TRBV28
J: TRBJ2-3

CDR3: CATSGGPGKGAYNEQFF
DNA: TGTGCCACCAGCGGCGGACCGGGAAAGGGGGCCTACAATGAGCAGTTCTTC
D: .
size: .
V: TRBV15
J: TRBJ2-1

CDR3: CASSPLLNTEAFF
DNA: TGTGCCAGCTCACCCCTGTTGAACACTGAAGCTTTCTTT
D: .
size: few
V: TRBV18
J: TRBJ1-1

CDR3: CASSPTDSPPYGYTF
DNA: TGTGCCAGCAGCCCTACCGACAGCCCTCCCTATGGCTACACCTTC
D: .
size: .
V: TRBV6-5
J: TRBJ1-2

CDR3: CASSLELTANYGYTF
DNA: TGTGCCAGCAGCTTAGAGCTGACGGCTAACTATGGCTACACCTTC
D: .
size: .
V: TRBV7-2
J: TRBJ1-2

CDR3: CASGLIPSGEVSYNEQFF
DNA: TGTGCTAGTGGTTTGATACCGTCCGGGGAAGTCTCCTACAATGAGCAGTTCTTC
D: .
size: few
V: TRBV12-5
J: TRBJ2-1

CDR3: CASSPGPPYNSPLHF
DNA: TGTGCCAGCAGCCCTGGACCGCCGTATAATTCACCCCTCCACTTT
D: .
size: .
V: TRBV5-6
J: TRBJ1-6

CDR3: CASSVASTPSYEQYF
DNA: TGTGCCAGCAGCGTCGCCTCGACGCCCTCCTACGAGCAGTACTTC
D: .
size: .
V: TRBV9
J: TRBJ2-7

CDR3: CASSAFYGAGTDTQYF
DNA: TGTGCCAGCAGCGCTTTCTATGGGGCTGGCACAGATACGCAGTATTTT
D: .
size: .
V: TRBV14
J: TRBJ2-3

CDR3: CASSSAPYNEQFF
DNA: TGTGCCAGCAGTAGCGCGCCCTACAATGAGCAGTTCTTC
D: .
size: .
V: TRBV7-9
J: TRBJ2-1

CDR3: CASSLFSGKETQYF
DNA: TGTGCCAGCAGCTTATTCTCGGGAAAAGAGACCCAGTACTTC
D: .
size: few
V: TRBV7-9
J: TRBJ2-5

CDR3: CASSLPGNTEAFF
DNA: TGCGCCAGCAGCTTGCCCGGGAACACTGAAGCTTTCTTT
D: .
size: .
V: TRBV5-1
J: TRBJ1-1

CDR3: CSASGNTGYTF
DNA: TGCAGTGCGTCTGGGAACACCGGCTACACCTTC
D: .
size: .
V: TRBV20-1
J: TRBJ1-2

CDR3: CAVSGGSLAYNEQFF
DNA: TGTGCCGTGTCGGGAGGATCGTTGGCCTACAATGAGCAGTTCTTC
D: TRBD2
size: .
V: TRBV2
J: TRBJ2-1

CDR3: CSVRLTSGSHEQFF
DNA: TGCAGCGTCCGTTTGACTAGCGGGAGCCATGAGCAGTTCTTC
D: TRBD2
size: .
V: TRBV29-1
J: TRBJ2-1

CDR3: CASSYTGSNTEAFF
DNA: TGTGCCAGCAGCTACACTGGAAGCAACACTGAAGCTTTCTTT
D: .
size: few
V: TRBV25-1
J: TRBJ1-1

CDR3: CASGRQGAVGELFF
DNA: TGTGCCAGCGGACGACAGGGGGCAGTCGGGGAGCTGTTTTTT
D: TRBD1
size: few
V: TRBV9
J: TRBJ2-2

CDR3: CASRDTDNEQFF
DNA: TGTGCCAGCAGAGATACAGACAATGAGCAGTTCTTC
D: .
size: .
V: TRBV25-1
J: TRBJ2-1

CDR3: CASSPRVAGGGTDTQYF
DNA: TGCGCCAGCAGCCCCCGTGTGGCGGGGGGCGGAACAGATACGCAGTATTTT
D: TRBD2
size: .
V: TRBV4-3
J: TRBJ2-3

CDR3: CASSSPGTGGPDTQYF
DNA: TGTGCCAGCAGCTCTCCCGGGACAGGGGGCCCAGATACGCAGTATTTT
D: TRBD1
size: few
V: TRBV6-6
J: TRBJ2-3

CDR3: CASSPRENIQYF
DNA: TGTGCCAGCAGTCCCAGGGAAAACATTCAGTACTTC
D: .
size: .
V: TRBV6-6
J: TRBJ2-4

CDR3: CASGKQGIRETQYF
DNA: TGTGCCAGCGGTAAACAGGGTATCCGAGAGACCCAGTACTTC
D: .
size: .
V: TRBV7-8
J: TRBJ2-5

CDR3: CASSYGPWGNQPQHF
DNA: TGTGCCAGCAGTTACGGCCCGTGGGGCAATCAGCCCCAGCATTTT
D: .
size: .
V: TRBV6-5
J: TRBJ1-5

CDR3: CASSRATDTQYF
DNA: TGTGCCAGCAGCCGGGCCACAGATACGCAGTATTTT
D: .
size: .
V: TRBV27
J: TRBJ2-3

CDR3: CASSLLGEQPQHF
DNA: TGCGCCAGCAGCTTACTTGGGGAACAGCCCCAGCATTTT
D: .
size: few
V: TRBV5-1
J: TRBJ1-5

CDR3: CASSQDYRQGGTEAFF
DNA: TGCGCCAGCAGCCAAGATTATAGGCAGGGTGGCACTGAAGCTTTCTTT
D: .
size: .
V: TRBV4-3
J: TRBJ1-1

CDR3: CASSRQAAYGYTF
DNA: TGCGCCAGCAGTAGACAGGCCGCCTATGGCTACACCTTC
D: .
size: few
V: TRBV23-1
J: TRBJ1-2

CDR3: CASSPDTTETQYF
DNA: TGTGCCAGCTCTCCCGATACTACGGAGACCCAGTACTTC
D: .
size: few
V: TRBV18
J: TRBJ2-5

CDR3: CASSFKVNTEAFF
DNA: TGTGCCAGCAGCTTCAAAGTGAACACTGAAGCTTTCTTT
D: .
size: .
V: TRBV7-9
J: TRBJ1-1

CDR3: CASSGAVSYEQYF
DNA: TGTGCCAGCAGCGGAGCTGTGTCCTACGAGCAGTACTTC
D: .
size: few
V: TRBV9
J: TRBJ2-7

CDR3: CASSYPSRVGDYEQYF
DNA: TGTGCCAGCAGCTACCCCTCGCGGGTCGGGGATTACGAGCAGTACTTC
D: .
size: .
V: TRBV7-9
J: TRBJ2-7

CDR3: CASSVFLAGDNEQFF
DNA: TGTGCCAGCAGCGTATTTCTAGCGGGGGACAATGAGCAGTTCTTC
D: TRBD2
size: few
V: TRBV9
J: TRBJ2-1

CDR3: CASSDLGEQYF
DNA: TGTGCCAGCAGTGATTTAGGCGAGCAGTACTTC
D: .
size: .
V: TRBV2
J: TRBJ2-7

CDR3: CASGDLTYNEQFF
DNA: TGTGCCAGCGGGGATCTGACCTACAATGAGCAGTTCTTC
D: .
size: few
V: TRBV7-9
J: TRBJ2-1

CDR3: CASSQALWGETQYF
DNA: TGTGCCAGCAGCCAAGCCTTATGGGGAGAGACCCAGTACTTC
D: .
size: few
V: TRBV14
J: TRBJ2-5

CDR3: CASSHSGEQYF
DNA: TGTGCCAGCAGCCACAGCGGCGAGCAGTACTTC
D: .
size: .
V: TRBV7-2
J: TRBJ2-7